A selection of T cell receptor beta chains follows, all from one sample in a study of blood T cell repertoires in COVID-19. Libraries were prepared by immunoSEQ multiplex PCR; TCRdb keeps only in-frame clonotypes and omits some of them. The sample lists about 400,000 clones; 85% to 90% were seen once. The sequencing input was peripheral blood. Receptor source: a human donor in a cohort sampled during active COVID-19. CDR3s include the opening cysteine and the closing phenylalanine or tryptophan. Each record gives: CDR3 length, D gene, J gene, clone size, V gene, CDR3 DNA, CDR3 protein. D genes are given only for firm matches. Size is stated for part of the rows, as once, few or many counts, or as a class when the clone is expanded.

12 | - | TRBJ1-5 | - | TRBV5-8 | TGTGCCAGCAGCTCCGGCAATCAGCCCCAGCATTTT | CASSSGNQPQHF
18 | - | TRBJ2-3 | - | TRBV21-1 | TGTGCCAGCAGCAAAAGGGTGGCTAGCGGGAGGGGCAGAGATACGCAGTATTTT | CASSKRVASGRGRDTQYF
15 | TRBD1 | TRBJ2-5 | - | TRBV12-5 | TGTGCTAGTGGTCGGCCGACAGGGGGCGCAGAGACCCAGTACTTC | CASGRPTGGAETQYF
19 | TRBD2 | TRBJ2-1 | - | TRBV9 | TGTGCCAGCAGCTCGAGGACTAGCGGGAGGGCCGAGGGGGTGAATGAGCAGTTCTTC | CASSSRTSGRAEGVNEQFF
16 | TRBD1 | TRBJ1-6 | once | TRBV7-9 | TGTGCCAGCAGCCCGGGGGGACAGGGGGCGAATTCACCCCTCCACTTT | CASSPGGQGANSPLHF
14 | - | TRBJ2-3 | - | TRBV2 | TGTGCCAGCATTGGGAGAGACCGCACAGATACGCAGTATTTT | CASIGRDRTDTQYF
14 | - | TRBJ2-3 | once | TRBV11-3 | TGTGCCAGCAGCTTAGATCCGGGGACAGATACGCAGTATTTT | CASSLDPGTDTQYF
14 | - | TRBJ1-1 | - | TRBV9 | TGTGCCAGCAGCGTAGCGGGGACTAGCACTGAAGCTTTCTTT | CASSVAGTSTEAFF
15 | - | TRBJ2-3 | - | TRBV9 | TGTGCCAGCAGCGTCGCTGGGCAATTAGCAGATACGCAGTATTTT | CASSVAGQLADTQYF
16 | TRBD1 | TRBJ1-6 | - | TRBV3-1/TRBV3-2 | TGTGCCAGCAGCCGCCCCGGGACAGTCTTCGATTCACCCCTCCACTTT | CASSRPGTVFDSPLHF
13 | TRBD1 | TRBJ2-7 | - | TRBV9 | TGTGCCAGCAGCGGGGGGACAGCTTACGAGCAGTACTTC | CASSGGTAYEQYF
15 | - | TRBJ2-3 | - | TRBV5-1 | TGCGCCAGCAGCTTGGATGGCGGGGGCACAGATACGCAGTATTTT | CASSLDGGGTDTQYF
12 | - | TRBJ2-5 | - | TRBV5-4 | TGTGCCAGCAGCCAGGATTCCGGGACCCAGTACTTC | CASSQDSGTQYF
17 | TRBD2 | TRBJ2-4 | - | TRBV9 | TGTGCCAGCAGCCTTGGACTAGCGGGGGAGACACAAAACATTCAGTACTTC | CASSLGLAGETQNIQYF
16 | TRBD2 | TRBJ2-3 | - | TRBV13 | TGTGCCAGCAGCTTAGGTAGCGGGGGTAATTCAGATACGCAGTATTTT | CASSLGSGGNSDTQYF
18 | TRBD2 | TRBJ2-3 | once | TRBV5-6 | TGTGCCAGCAGCTTGCTGCTGGGACTAGCGGAAAGCACAGATACGCAGTATTTT | CASSLLLGLAESTDTQYF
14 | - | TRBJ1-1 | few | TRBV4-1 | TGCGCCAGCAGCTATGGGGCCACGAACACTGAAGCTTTCTTT | CASSYGATNTEAFF
19 | TRBD1 | TRBJ2-2 | - | TRBV19 | TGTGCCAGTAGTCGTCAAAGGCTACAGGACAGGATGAACACCGGGGAGCTGTTTTTT | CASSRQRLQDRMNTGELFF
15 | TRBD2 | TRBJ2-1 | - | TRBV5-1 | TGCGCCAGCAGCTTGTTGTCTAGCGGGAGGGCCGTGCCGTTCTTC | CASSLLSSGRAVPFF
14 | - | TRBJ2-7 | - | TRBV19 | TGTGCCAGTAGTATAGGAGGTGATGCCTACGAGCAGTACTTC | CASSIGGDAYEQYF
15 | - | TRBJ1-5 | - | TRBV6-6 | TGTGCCAGCAGTTACCGCGCAGGATCTAATCAGCCCCAGCATTTT | CASSYRAGSNQPQHF
15 | TRBD1 | TRBJ2-2 | - | TRBV6-5 | TGTGCCAGCACTCTAGACAGGGGAGGAACCGGGGAGCTGTTTTTT | CASTLDRGGTGELFF
14 | - | TRBJ2-2 | - | TRBV4-2 | TGTGCCAGCAGCCATTCGAGGGGAGGCGGGGAGCTGTTTTTT | CASSHSRGGGELFF
13 | - | TRBJ1-4 | - | TRBV28 | TGTGCCAGCAGCCATAGGGGGAGGGAAGATCTGTTTTTT | CASSHRGREDLFF
18 | - | TRBJ1-5 | - | TRBV19 | TGTGCCAGTAGAAAACAAGTCTTGTGGGAGGACCGCAATCAGCCCCAGCATTTT | CASRKQVLWEDRNQPQHF
12 | - | TRBJ2-5 | - | TRBV12-3/TRBV12-4 | TGTGCCAGCAGTCTCCCGCCCGGTGCCCAGTACTTC | CASSLPPGAQYF
15 | - | TRBJ2-1 | - | TRBV7-6 | TGTGCCAGCAGCTTAGTGTACCTTAGCGGCAATGAGCAGTTCTTC | CASSLVYLSGNEQFF
14 | TRBD1 | TRBJ1-2 | - | TRBV3-1/TRBV3-2 | TGTGCCAGCAGCCAACCGGACAGGGCATATGGCTACACCTTC | CASSQPDRAYGYTF
15 | - | TRBJ1-3 | - | TRBV28 | TGTGCCAGCAGTTCTACAGGGACCAGTGGAAACACCATATATTTT | CASSSTGTSGNTIYF
13 | - | TRBJ1-1 | - | TRBV5-6 | TGTGCCAGCAGCGGGGCGGGGCTCACTGAAGCTTTCTTT | CASSGAGLTEAFF
15 | TRBD2 | TRBJ2-3 | - | TRBV5-1 | TGCGCCAGCAGCATAGCGGGGGGGAGGACAGATACGCAGTATTTT | CASSIAGGRTDTQYF
16 | TRBD1 | TRBJ1-1 | - | TRBV5-4 | TGTGCCAGCAGCTTAGGGGGCCAGGGCATGAACACTGAAGCTTTCTTT | CASSLGGQGMNTEAFF
13 | - | TRBJ2-3 | - | TRBV7-8 | TGTGCCAGCAGCTTAGTCTTATCAGATACGCAGTATTTT | CASSLVLSDTQYF
13 | - | TRBJ2-7 | few | TRBV5-1 | TGCGCCAGCAGCCAGGACCAGGGTTACGAGCAGTACTTC | CASSQDQGYEQYF
12 | TRBD1 | TRBJ2-1 | few | TRBV7-3 | TGTGCCAGCAGCGACAGGGGGAATGAGCAGTTCTTC | CASSDRGNEQFF
16 | TRBD1 | TRBJ1-3 | - | TRBV6-5 | TGTGCCAGCAGTTCCCCATACAGGGGATCTGGAAACACCATATATTTT | CASSSPYRGSGNTIYF
15 | - | TRBJ2-7 | - | TRBV2 | TGTGCCAGCAAGGCCGCTCGGGGAGGGGGTACGAGTGAGTACTTC | CASKAARGGGTSEYF
15 | TRBD2 | TRBJ2-7 | - | TRBV7-8 | TGTGCCAGCAGCTTAGTTGGACTAGCGAGATACGAGCAGTACTTC | CASSLVGLARYEQYF
15 | TRBD1 | TRBJ2-7 | - | TRBV14 | TGTGCCAGCAGCCAATACAGGGGCACCTCCTACGAGCAGTACTTC | CASSQYRGTSYEQYF
12 | - | TRBJ2-3 | - | TRBV27 | TGTGCCAGCACCTCCTCCACAGATACGCAGTATTTT | CASTSSTDTQYF
13 | - | TRBJ1-2 | few | TRBV7-9 | TGTGCCAGCAGCTTAGACAGTGACTATGGCTACACCTTC | CASSLDSDYGYTF
12 | TRBD2 | TRBJ2-1 | - | TRBV19 | TGTGCCAGCTATAGCGGGGGAAGTGAGCAGTTCTTC | CASYSGGSEQFF
15 | - | TRBJ2-3 | - | TRBV5-1 | TGCGCCAGCAGCTTGGAGGCCAGGCGGGGAGATACGCAGTATTTT | CASSLEARRGDTQYF
18 | - | TRBJ2-2 | once | TRBV9 | TGTGCCAGCAGCCCCAAGCAACCAGGGGCGCCGGGCACCGGGGAGCTGTTTTTT | CASSPKQPGAPGTGELFF
15 | - | TRBJ2-3 | - | TRBV7-9 | TGTGCCAGCAGCTTGTGGGATAGCGGCACAGATACGCAGTATTTT | CASSLWDSGTDTQYF
16 | TRBD1 | TRBJ1-1 | - | TRBV19 | TGTGCCAGTATTGGTGGCAGGGGGCGAGAGAACACTGAAGCTTTCTTT | CASIGGRGRENTEAFF
15 | TRBD1 | TRBJ1-3 | few | TRBV6-5 | TGTGCCAGCGAAGGGACAGGGGGAGTTGGAAACACCATATATTTT | CASEGTGGVGNTIYF
14 | - | TRBJ2-7 | - | TRBV3-1/TRBV3-2 | TGTGCCAGCAGCCAAGCTCGAGGACTCTACGAGCAGTACTTC | CASSQARGLYEQYF
15 | - | TRBJ1-2 | - | TRBV5-4 | TGTGCCAGCAGCTCCAGCCAGGGGATGTTCTATGGCTACACCTTC | CASSSSQGMFYGYTF
16 | TRBD1 | TRBJ2-3 | - | TRBV28 | TGTGCCAGCAGTTCTGGGACAGCCGCTAGCACAGATACGCAGTATTTT | CASSSGTAASTDTQYF
16 | TRBD1 | TRBJ2-1 | - | TRBV15 | TGTGCCACCAGCAGAGAGACAGGGGGTGAATACAATGAGCAGTTCTTC | CATSRETGGEYNEQFF
13 | TRBD1 | TRBJ1-1 | few | TRBV11-1 | TGTGCCAGCAGCCAGGACAGGACCACTGAAGCTTTCTTT | CASSQDRTTEAFF